What follows are 17 T cell receptor beta chains derived from one specimen sequenced in a study of blood T cell repertoires in COVID-19. Repertoires were generated with immunoSEQ multiplex PCR, while TCRdb's copy carries only in-frame clones and drops some. The sample consists of about 250,000 clones, 86% of them appearing once. Specimen: peripheral blood. These receptors originate from a woman aged 60-75 years who had recovered from COVID-19.

The rearrangement uses TRBV2 and TRBJ2-2, with D unclear. Between the trimmed V and J ends, which lost 7 bases and 0 bases, there was a span of 9 bases. Per the germline V gene, CDR1 is SNHLY and CDR2 is FYNNEI. The CDR3 is 14 amino acids. In nucleotides, the CDR3 is TGTGCCAGCAAGAGTCCCCCGAACACCGGGGAGCTGTTTTTT. This gives the protein CASKSPPNTGELFF.

The chain recombines TRBV6-1 with TRBJ1-2; D is undetermined. The CDR3 is made up of 15 amino acids. Per germline, CDR1 MNHNS and CDR2 SASEGT. The V gene lost 0 bases and the J gene lost 4 bases, with 12 bases spanning the gap. In nucleotides, the CDR3 is TGTGCCAGCAGTGAAGCCGCCGGGGTGGGCTATGGCTACACCTTC. It yields the protein CASSEAAGVGYGYTF.

The chain combines TRBV19 with TRBJ1-5; D gene ambiguous. CDR1 is LNHDA, CDR2 SQIVND, per germline (reference sequence). V shed 4 bases and J shed 7 bases, with 11 bases lying between them. This CDR3 comprises 13 residues. The CDR3 bases are TGTGCCAGTAGTACCTTCACGGGACAGCCCCAGCATTTT. Translated: CASSTFTGQPQHF.

The genes are TRBV7-2 and TRBJ1-5, with a tentative D call TRBD1 (6 bases). Germline loops: CDR1 SGHTA, CDR2 FQGNSA. V lost 1 base and J lost 4, with 11 bases in between. CDR3 size: 15 residues. The CDR3 sequence is CASSLVGTQNQPQHF. CDR3 sequence (DNA): TGTGCCAGCAGCTTAGTGGGGACACAAAATCAGCCCCAGCATTTT.

The J gene is TRBJ1-2, the V gene TRBV20-1, with no clear D. CDR3 length: 15 amino acids. Germline CDR1 and CDR2: DFQATT and SNEGSKA (reference sequence). Trimming took off 3 bases at V and 4 bases at J, with 18 bases between the two ends. Here the CDR3 reads CSASEGRFPLYGYTF. CDR3 DNA sequence: TGCAGTGCTAGTGAGGGCCGTTTCCCACTCTATGGCTACACCTTC.

The chain combines TRBV27 with TRBJ2-3; TRBD2 aligns across 12 bases. Trimming at V came to 7 bases and at J to 7 bases, leaving 6 bases not matched to a gene. Germline-derived CDR1 and CDR2 are MNHEY and SMNVEV (reference sequence). This CDR3 region has 14 residues. The CDR3 region is CASTLAGGANTQYF. DNA for the CDR3: TGTGCCAGCACTCTAGCGGGGGGGGCAAATACGCAGTATTTT.

This chain links TRBV27 with TRBJ2-7; 7 positions agree with TRBD2. Trimming at V came to 5 bases and at J to 1 base, leaving 8 bases not matched to a gene. The CDR3 spans 15 residues. From germline, CDR1 is MNHEY and CDR2 SMNVEV (reference sequence). The DNA for the CDR3 is TGTGCCAGCAGTCCATCCGGGACTATATCCTACGAGCAGTACTTC. It is translated as CASSPSGTISYEQYF.

The chain links TRBV28 to TRBJ1-1; 10 bases map to TRBD1. The CDR3 has 14 residues. Germline V CDR1 and CDR2: MDHEN, SYDVKM. V lost 4 bases to trimming and J lost 6 bases; unmatched junction nucleotides: 5. CDR3 loop: CASSSGTGAPEAFF. The CDR3 DNA follows: TGTGCCAGCAGTTCCGGGACAGGGGCCCCTGAAGCTTTCTTT.

This chain connects TRBV5-1 to TRBJ2-3; maybe TRBD2 (5 bases). V lost 0 bases to trimming and J lost 3 bases, with 8 bases between them. The CDR3 sequence is 14 residues long. Germline V lookup: CDR1 SGHRS, CDR2 YFSETQ. For the CDR3, the DNA is TGCGCCAGCAGCTTGGACTGGGAGACAGATACGCAGTATTTT. Encoded protein: CASSLDWETDTQYF.

The chain recombines TRBV7-2 with TRBJ2-7; weak D call: TRBD2 (5 bases). V was trimmed by 1 base and J by 0 bases, leaving 10 bases between them. The CDR3 totals 15 residues. The V gene's germline CDR1 is SGHTA and CDR2 FQGNSA. CDR3 protein: CASSLVVGSSYEQYF. The DNA of the CDR3 is TGTGCCAGCAGCTTAGTCGTTGGGAGCTCCTACGAGCAGTACTTC.

V gene TRBV5-4 combines with J gene TRBJ2-2; 7 nucleotides agree with TRBD1. The CDR3 contains 16 residues. V was clipped by 4 bases and J by 1 base; unmatched bases: 7. Germline loops: CDR1 SGHNT, CDR2 YYREEE (reference sequence). The CDR3 here is CASSTPTGQNTGELFF. CDR3 nucleotides: TGTGCCAGCAGCACGCCGACAGGGCAGAACACCGGGGAGCTGTTTTTT.

The chain uses TRBV5-1 and TRBJ2-1; D gene uncertain. The CDR3 length is 14 residues. The V gene lost 0 bases and the J gene lost 5 bases, with 9 bases spanning the gap. Germline lookup yields CDR1 SGHRS and CDR2 YFSETQ. The CDR3 DNA sequence: TGCGCCAGCAGCTTGGACGGTTCAAACAATGAGCAGTTCTTC. Amino acid sequence: CASSLDGSNNEQFF.

This clone appeared once. V gene TRBV11-3 combines with J gene TRBJ2-7; weak D call: TRBD1 (6 bases). Trimming removed 3 bases at V and 7 bases at J, with 31 bases between. Germline CDR1 is SGHNT and CDR2 is YENEEA. The CDR3 consists of 19 residues. Here the CDR3 DNA reads TGTGCCAGCAGCTTCCTACCGGGACACAGAATTAACCCCCCTAGGGAGCAGTACTTC. Translating gives CASSFLPGHRINPPREQYF.

The chain recombines TRBV7-8 with TRBJ2-2; 7 bases align to TRBD1. CDR3 size: 16 residues. Germline V gene sequence: CDR1 SGHVS, CDR2 FQNEAQ. V gave up 5 bases and J gave up 4 bases; unmatched junction bases: 10. The CDR3: CASSRETGTVTGELFF. CDR3 DNA: TGTGCCAGCAGCCGAGAAACCGGGACAGTCACCGGGGAGCTGTTTTTT.

The chain carries TRBV15 and TRBJ2-7; 8 bases fit TRBD1. Unmatched junction bases numbered 16, after V lost 3 bases and J lost 6 bases. The CDR3 covers 17 residues. Germline loops: CDR1 LNHNV, CDR2 YYDKDF (reference sequence). The CDR3 nucleotides are TGTGCCACCAGCAGGGGCCAGGGGCGGACAGGGTCGGCCGAGCAGTACTTC. Residues: CATSRGQGRTGSAEQYF. The full variable domain, in which reference TRBV15 and TRBJ2-7 provide the parts outside the CDR3, is DAMVIQNPRYQVTQFGKPVTLSCSQTLNHNVMYWYQQKSSQAPKLLFHYYDKDFNNEADTPDNFQSRRPNTSFCFLDIRSPGLGDTAMYLCATSRGQGRTGSAEQYFGPGTRLTVT.

The V and J genes are TRBV5-4 and TRBJ1-4; 9 bases are a match to TRBD1. The V segment lost 0 bases and the J segment 5 bases; nucleotides outside the gene matches: 2. The CDR3 has 15 residues. Germline V lookup: CDR1 SGHNT, CDR2 YYREEE (reference sequence). The CDR3 bases are TGTGCCAGCAGCTTGGGGACAGGGGAGAATGAAAAACTGTTTTTT. Its translation is CASSLGTGENEKLFF.

This sequence joins TRBV15 and TRBJ2-3; D is perhaps TRBD2 (6 bases). The ends were cut back, 0 bases at V and 6 bases at J, with 19 bases in the middle. Germline values: CDR1 LNHNV, CDR2 YYDKDF (reference sequence). This CDR3 is built from 17 residues. The CDR3 region has the DNA TGTGCCACCAGCAGAGAACAGACGGGGCTAGCGCTCGATACGCAGTATTTT. Its protein is CATSREQTGLALDTQYF.